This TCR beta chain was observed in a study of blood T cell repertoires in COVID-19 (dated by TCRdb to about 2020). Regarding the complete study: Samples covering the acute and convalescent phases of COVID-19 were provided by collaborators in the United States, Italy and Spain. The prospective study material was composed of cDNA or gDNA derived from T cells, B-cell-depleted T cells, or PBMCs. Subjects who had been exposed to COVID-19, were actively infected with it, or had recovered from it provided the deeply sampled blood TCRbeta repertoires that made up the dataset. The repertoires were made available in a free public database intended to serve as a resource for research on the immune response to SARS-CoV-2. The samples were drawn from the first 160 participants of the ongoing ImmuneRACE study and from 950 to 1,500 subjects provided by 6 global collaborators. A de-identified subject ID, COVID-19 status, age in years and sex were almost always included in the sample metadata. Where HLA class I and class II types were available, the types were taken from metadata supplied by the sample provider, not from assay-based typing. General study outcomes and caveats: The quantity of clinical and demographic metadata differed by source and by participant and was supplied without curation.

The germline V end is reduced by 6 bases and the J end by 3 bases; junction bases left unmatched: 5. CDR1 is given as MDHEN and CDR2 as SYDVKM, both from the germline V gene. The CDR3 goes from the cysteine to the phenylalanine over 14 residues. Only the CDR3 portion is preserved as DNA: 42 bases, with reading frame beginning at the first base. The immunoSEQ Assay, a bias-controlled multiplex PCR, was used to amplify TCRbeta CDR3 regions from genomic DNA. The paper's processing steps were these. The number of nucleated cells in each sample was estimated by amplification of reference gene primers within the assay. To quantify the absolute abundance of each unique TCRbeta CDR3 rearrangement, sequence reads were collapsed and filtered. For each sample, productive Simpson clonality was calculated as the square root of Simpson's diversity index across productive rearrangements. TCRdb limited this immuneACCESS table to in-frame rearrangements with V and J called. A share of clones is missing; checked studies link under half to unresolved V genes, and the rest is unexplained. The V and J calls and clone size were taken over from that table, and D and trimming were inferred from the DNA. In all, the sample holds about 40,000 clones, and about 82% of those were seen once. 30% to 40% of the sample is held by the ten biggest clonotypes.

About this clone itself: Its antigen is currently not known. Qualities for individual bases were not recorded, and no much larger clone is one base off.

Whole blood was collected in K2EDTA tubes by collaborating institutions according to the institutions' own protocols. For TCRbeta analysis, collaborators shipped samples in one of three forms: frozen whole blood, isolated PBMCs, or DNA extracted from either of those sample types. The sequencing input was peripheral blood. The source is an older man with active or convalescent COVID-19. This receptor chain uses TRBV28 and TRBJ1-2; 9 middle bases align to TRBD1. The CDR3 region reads CASRHRGQDYGYTF. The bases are TGTGCCAGCAGGCACAGGGGGCAGGACTATGGCTACACCTTC.